This T cell receptor beta chain was captured by sequencing in a study of blood T cell repertoires in COVID-19. Study context: There were acute and convalescent COVID-19 samples, and they came from the United States, Italy and Spain.

Measured with immunoSEQ multiplex PCR; TCRdb has only the in-frame clones, and not every one. Among approximately 170,000 clones, roughly 90% were seen once, and the ten largest hold 15% to 20%. This TCR was sampled from a man in his 60s with active or convalescent COVID-19. The sample was peripheral blood.

The CDR3 sequence is CASRTGGRVGDDTEAFF. In DNA form, the CDR3 reads TGCGCCAGCCGGACGGGGGGGCGCGTTGGGGATGACACTGAAGCTTTCTTT. The rearrangement uses TRBV5-1 and TRBJ1-1, with TRBD1 as a possible D gene (6 bases). This CDR3 contains 17 residues. The germline V gene encodes CDR1 SGHRS and CDR2 YFSETQ. V gave up 7 bases and J gave up 3 bases, with 25 bases separating them.